Each of the 20 T cell receptor beta chains below was sequenced from the same sample in a study of shared clonotypes between healthy human individuals. This table comes from immunoSEQ multiplex PCR, and its TCRdb copy is limited to in-frame clones, with some not included. This sample has approximately 2.5 million clones, with over 85% found just once. What was sequenced was naive CD4+ T cells from PBMCs. Subset specified: CD45RA+ positively selected. The receptors were gathered from a man aged 18 to 35 in good health. Some clones in this sample may be carry-over from other donors' samples.

As DNA, the CDR3 is TGCGCCAGCAGCCAAGCCCAGGGGCATGGCTACACCTTC. Translation: CASSQAQGHGYTF. The V call is TRBV4-1, the J call TRBJ1-2, with TRBD1 as a possible D gene (6 bases). The CDR3 totals 13 residues. CDR1 MGHRA and CDR2 YSYEKL come from the germline V gene. Deletions cut 1 base from V and 6 bases from J, with 9 bases between.

The chain employs TRBV30 and TRBJ2-2; D unclear. The V end was cut by 2 bases, the J end by 8 bases, with 3 bases between. This CDR3 has 10 residues. Germline loops: CDR1 GTSNPN, CDR2 SVGIG (reference sequence). The CDR3 bases are TGTGCCTGGAGTCTGGGGGAGCTGTTTTTT. Translated: CAWSLGELFF.

V and J are TRBV5-4 and TRBJ2-3; TRBD2 matches 13 bases. The CDR3 sequence is 16 residues long. The junction had 4 bases not matched to a gene; V was cut back by 4 bases and J by 2 bases. CDR1 is SGHNT, CDR2 YYREEE, per germline (reference sequence). CDR3 nucleotides: TGTGCCAGCAGCAAGGGACTAGCGGGGAACACAGATACGCAGTATTTT. Translation gives CASSKGLAGNTDTQYF.

Details on this clone: The identical CDR3 is also encoded by other nucleotide sequences in the sample. The J gene is TRBJ1-1, the V gene TRBV19; D is possibly TRBD1 (5 bases). Germline CDR1 reads LNHDA; CDR2 reads SQIVND (reference sequence). V was cut by 6 bases and J by 1 base, with 9 bases left in between. The CDR3 contains 13 residues. The CDR3 is CASRGTGNTEAFF. The CDR3 nucleotides are TGTGCCAGTAGGGGGACGGGGAACACTGAAGCTTTCTTT.

The chain has TRBV19 and TRBJ1-1; D is perhaps TRBD1 (6 bases). The CDR3 is 14 amino acids. CDR1 is LNHDA, CDR2 SQIVND, per germline (reference sequence). V gave up 8 bases and J gave up 4 bases, with 17 bases separating them. CDR3 loop: CASWTDGVGTEAFF. The CDR3 nucleotides are TGTGCCAGTTGGACAGACGGTGTAGGCACTGAAGCTTTCTTT.

The gene calls are TRBV5-6 and TRBJ1-1, with no clear D. This CDR3 contains 11 residues. Germline V lookup: CDR1 SGHDT, CDR2 YYEEEE. In nucleotides, the CDR3 is TGTGCGAGCGAAGGGTGGACTGAAGCTTTCTTT. Residues: CASEGWTEAFF.

This sequence joins TRBV9 and TRBJ2-1, with TRBD2 matching over 15 bases. Losses at the gene ends were 0 bases for V and 10 bases for J; bases not matched to a gene: 2. This CDR3 has 15 residues. CDR1 is SGDLS and CDR2 is YYNGEE in the germline V gene. CDR3 residues: CASSVDGTSGREQFF. In DNA form, the CDR3 reads TGTGCCAGCAGCGTAGACGGGACTAGCGGGAGGGAGCAGTTCTTC.

This chain connects TRBV5-1 to TRBJ1-1, with a possible D match to TRBD1 (5 bases). The germline V and J ends were trimmed by 6 bases and 1 base, with 13 bases remaining between them. The CDR3 runs to 14 residues. The germline CDR1 and CDR2 sequences are SGHRS and YFSETQ. CDR3 coding DNA: TGCGCCAGCAACCCGGGGGGTGGGAACACTGAAGCTTTCTTT. Translating it yields CASNPGGGNTEAFF.

V usage is TRBV5-1 and J usage is TRBJ2-2; maybe TRBD2 (5 bases). The V gene's germline CDR1 is SGHRS and CDR2 YFSETQ. The CDR3 has 14 residues. V was pared by 5 bases and J by 4 bases, with 12 bases between. The CDR3 is CASSARAGTGELFF. CDR3 nucleotide sequence: TGCGCCAGCAGTGCGAGGGCGGGCACCGGGGAGCTGTTTTTT.

The rearrangement links TRBV10-3 to TRBJ2-7; D unresolved. Germline V gives CDR1 ENHRY, CDR2 SYGVKD. The CDR3 length is 12 residues. V lost 5 bases, J lost 4 bases, and 9 bases lay in between. The CDR3 reads CAISRVGYEQYF. In DNA, the CDR3 is TGTGCCATCAGTCGGGTGGGGTACGAGCAGTACTTC.

The chain joins TRBV7-6 to TRBJ2-2; 12 bases map to TRBD1. The germline CDR1 and CDR2 sequences are SGHVS and FNYEAQ. The CDR3 spans 17 residues. Unmatched junction bases numbered 7, after V lost 3 bases and J lost 5 bases. CDR3 sequence (DNA): TGTGCCAGCAGCTTTATACCGGGACAGGGGGCAACCGGGGAGCTGTTTTTT. It specifies CASSFIPGQGATGELFF. Supplemented by reference TRBV7-6 and TRBJ2-2, the full variable domain reads GAGVSQSPRYKVTKRGQDVALRCDPISGHVSLYWYRQALGQGPEFLTYFNYEAQQDKSGLPNDRFSAERPEGSISTLTIQRTEQRDSAMYRCASSFIPGQGATGELFFGEGSRLTVL.

This clone was picked up one time. The V gene is TRBV5-4, the J gene TRBJ2-5, with TRBD2 matching 7 bases. The CDR3 spans 14 residues. The junction had 9 bases not matched to a gene; V was cut back by 5 bases and J by 5 bases. In germline, CDR1 is SGHNT, CDR2 YYREEE (reference sequence). The CDR3 here is CASRPGGARETQYF. CDR3 DNA: TGTGCCAGCAGGCCGGGGGGAGCGAGGGAGACCCAGTACTTC.

V gene TRBV18 combines with J gene TRBJ2-5; 7 bases map to TRBD1. The CDR3 runs 15 residues. The V gene end was trimmed by 6 bases and the J gene end by 2 bases; junction bases not matched to a gene: 9. Germline CDR1 and CDR2: KGHSH and LQKENI. CDR3 DNA sequence: TGTGCCAGCTCGTCGACAGGGCTGGGTCAAGAGACCCAGTACTTC. It specifies CASSSTGLGQETQYF.

This rearrangement joins TRBV7-2 to TRBJ2-7; no firm D call. Between the trimmed V and J ends, which lost 3 bases and 0 bases, there was a span of 9 bases. The germline gives CDR1 SGHTA, CDR2 FQGNSA. The CDR3 extends over 14 amino acids. CDR3 protein: CASSFRLFSYEQYF. CDR3 bases: TGTGCCAGCAGCTTTAGGTTATTCTCCTACGAGCAGTACTTC.

This clone was seen only once. This chain connects TRBV7-2 to TRBJ1-1, with D perhaps TRBD1 (5 bases). The CDR3 spans 14 residues. Germline V gene data show CDR1 as SGHTA and CDR2 as FQGNSA. The V end lost 5 bases, the J end lost 5 bases, and 15 bases lay between the germline ends. CDR3 sequence reads: CASSTPGSRTEAFF. CDR3 bases: TGTGCCAGCAGCACCCCAGGGTCGAGGACTGAAGCTTTCTTT.

V gene TRBV5-1 combines with J gene TRBJ2-7, with TRBD1 matching 8 bases. CDR1 SGHRS and CDR2 YFSETQ come from the germline V gene. The CDR3 runs to 15 residues. Trimming removed 4 bases from V and 4 bases from J; junction bases left unmatched: 10. CDR3 in amino acids: CASSKWSGGGYEQYF. The CDR3 coding sequence is TGCGCCAGCAGCAAGTGGTCAGGGGGCGGGTACGAGCAGTACTTC.

V usage is TRBV7-2 and J usage is TRBJ2-1; 9 bases map to TRBD2. CDR1 and CDR2 from the germline V gene are SGHTA and FQGNSA. The ends lost 5 bases at V and 2 bases at J; junction bases unmatched: 4. The CDR3 loop spans 15 amino acids. The CDR3 sequence: CASSRREGPYNEQFF. The CDR3 DNA reads as TGTGCCAGCAGCAGGCGGGAGGGCCCCTACAATGAGCAGTTCTTC.

This chain connects TRBV4-1 to TRBJ2-7, with D uncertain. This CDR3 has 15 amino acids. Germline V gives CDR1 MGHRA, CDR2 YSYEKL. V lost 2 bases to trimming and J lost 4 bases, with 15 bases between them. This chain's CDR3 is CASSQLSGSVYEQYF. The CDR3 DNA reads TGCGCCAGCAGCCAATTGTCCGGCAGCGTATACGAGCAGTACTTC.

The chain is built from TRBV27 and TRBJ2-1; D ambiguous. Trimming pared 3 bases from V and 0 bases from J, leaving 12 bases between. The CDR3 runs 16 residues. Germline loops: CDR1 MNHEY, CDR2 SMNVEV (reference sequence). For the CDR3, the DNA is TGTGCCAGCAGTTTCCGTCGGTCCAGCTCCTACAATGAGCAGTTCTTC. Translated: CASSFRRSSSYNEQFF.

This clone was found once. This chain links TRBV28 with TRBJ1-1; unclear D gene. This CDR3 has 16 residues. V was clipped by 3 bases and J by 0 bases, with 14 bases between them. Germline loops: CDR1 MDHEN, CDR2 SYDVKM. CDR3 protein: CASSFKRGTLNTEAFF. CDR3 DNA: TGTGCCAGCAGTTTTAAGCGAGGAACCTTGAACACTGAAGCTTTCTTT.